These 22 T cell receptor beta chains came from one sample sequenced in a study of PD-L1 blockade in urothelial cancer. Sequencing was performed with immunoSEQ multiplex PCR; in TCRdb, only in-frame clones are kept and a portion is missing. The repertoire holds 55,000 to 80,000 clones, 80% to 85% seen once, with 2.5% to 4% in the top ten. The time point denotes: pretreatment peripheral blood. The sample was PBMCs, taken around atezolizumab (anti-PD-L1) treatment. The receptors shown here come from a man aged 70-80 years with urothelial cancer.

The rearrangement uses TRBV19 and TRBJ1-4; D uncertain. The germline gives CDR1 LNHDA, CDR2 SQIVND (reference sequence). The CDR3 covers 14 residues. With 7 bases removed from V and 3 bases from J, the gap between germline ends came to 12 bases. The chain's CDR3 is CASNFGGANEKLFF. The CDR3 DNA reads TGTGCCAGTAATTTTGGCGGAGCTAATGAAAAACTGTTTTTT.

This CDR3 reads CASSIYGTPRATNEKLFF. CDR3 in DNA: TGTGCCAGTAGTATTTATGGGACACCCCGTGCAACTAATGAAAAACTGTTTTTT. The chain recombines TRBV19 with TRBJ1-4, with D perhaps TRBD1 (6 bases). V was trimmed by 3 bases and J by 0 bases, leaving 17 bases between them. CDR3 size: 18 residues. Germline lookup yields CDR1 LNHDA and CDR2 SQIVND (reference sequence).

The chain combines TRBV5-1 with TRBJ1-1; D uncertain. Trimming pared 7 bases from V and 1 base from J, leaving 5 bases between. The CDR3 is 11 residues long. The germline V gene has CDR1 SGHRS and CDR2 YFSETQ. CDR3 coding DNA: TGCGCCAGCCGGGAGAACACTGAAGCTTTCTTT. It yields the protein CASRENTEAFF.

The CDR3 DNA reads TGCGCCAGCAGCTTAACAGGGACCTCCTCTGGAAACACCATATATTTT. It codes for CASSLTGTSSGNTIYF. The chain carries TRBV5-1 and TRBJ1-3; TRBD1 is a possible D gene (6 bases). V dropped 2 bases and J dropped 0 bases, with 12 bases sitting between them. Germline values: CDR1 SGHRS, CDR2 YFSETQ. The CDR3 extends over 16 amino acids.

V usage is TRBV7-2 and J usage is TRBJ2-7; 7 bases agree with TRBD1. The germline V gene has CDR1 SGHTA and CDR2 FQGNSA. V was clipped by 3 bases and J by 3 bases; unmatched bases: 2. The CDR3 totals 13 residues. CDR3 bases: TGTGCCAGCAGCTTTGGACAGGTCTACGAGCAGTACTTC. Amino acids: CASSFGQVYEQYF.

This clone was counted only a few times. This sequence joins TRBV6-6 and TRBJ2-7, with D possibly TRBD2 on 5 matching bases. This CDR3 is 13 amino acids long. V lost 2 bases to trimming and J lost 3 bases, with 8 bases between them. CDR1 is MNHNY and CDR2 is SVGAGI in the germline V gene (reference sequence). The CDR3 DNA reads as TGTGCCAGCAGTTACGACTACCTCTACGAGCAGTACTTC. It encodes CASSYDYLYEQYF.

The chain combines TRBV18 with TRBJ1-1; 8 bases align to TRBD1. CDR3 size: 13 residues. Germline V gene sequence: CDR1 KGHSH, CDR2 LQKENI. After removal of 8 bases from V and 1 base from J, the junction contained 3 bases not matched to a gene. CDR3 in DNA: TGTGCCAGCGGAACAGGGGGGAACACTGAAGCTTTCTTT. Its protein is CASGTGGNTEAFF.

This chain uses TRBV11-2 with TRBJ2-7, with a possible D match to TRBD1 (7 bases). The germline CDR1 and CDR2 sequences are SGHAT and FQNNGV. V shed 5 bases and J shed 6 bases, with 17 bases lying between them. The CDR3 has 14 residues. The DNA for the CDR3 is TGTGCCAGCAGCCCCCCAGGGGGGCCTGGCGAGCAGTACTTC. This encodes CASSPPGGPGEQYF.

The V and J genes are TRBV18 and TRBJ1-1; 8 nucleotides line up with TRBD1. The germline CDR1 and CDR2 sequences are KGHSH and LQKENI. The CDR3 is 16 residues long. V trimming: 3 bases; J trimming: 1 base; junction bases outside the gene matches: 7. In DNA, the CDR3 is TGTGCCAGCTCACCTACCGCAGGGGGCCCGAACACTGAAGCTTTCTTT. It codes for CASSPTAGGPNTEAFF.

In this sample, this clone turned up a few times. This sequence joins TRBV2 and TRBJ2-3; D is perhaps TRBD2 (6 bases). The length of the CDR3 is 15 residues. The germline V and J ends were trimmed by 9 bases and 0 bases, with 16 bases remaining between them. From germline, CDR1 is SNHLY and CDR2 FYNNEI. The CDR3, as DNA: TGTGCCAGTTCCTTCGGCGGGACTAGCACAGATACGCAGTATTTT. It specifies CASSFGGTSTDTQYF.

The CDR3 protein is CASSQGTGEETQYF. Written as DNA, the CDR3 is TGCGCCAGCAGCCAAGGGACAGGGGAAGAGACCCAGTACTTC. J is TRBJ2-5 and V is TRBV5-1; 10 bases line up with TRBD1. Germline-derived CDR1 and CDR2 are SGHRS and YFSETQ. V lost 4 bases to trimming and J lost 3 bases; unmatched junction nucleotides: 3. This CDR3 comprises 14 residues.

This chain links TRBV4-1 with TRBJ2-7, with 9 bases aligning to TRBD2. J was trimmed by 7 bases and V by 1 base; bases with no gene match: 11. The V gene's germline CDR1 is MGHRA and CDR2 YSYEKL. There are 16 residues in the CDR3. The CDR3 DNA is TGCGCCAGCAGCCAAGTTAGTAGCGGGAGTTTGGGGGAGCAGTACTTC. Encoded protein: CASSQVSSGSLGEQYF.

This clone is labeled as medium-sized. The chain carries TRBV5-1 and TRBJ2-1; tentatively, D is TRBD2 (6 bases). This CDR3 contains 14 residues. The V and J ends lost 4 bases and 6 bases respectively, with 14 bases between them. Germline CDR1 and CDR2: SGHRS and YFSETQ. CDR3 bases: TGCGCCAGCAGCCTCGGGACTCCCCTCAATGAGCAGTTCTTC. Its protein product is CASSLGTPLNEQFF.

This clone was found a few times. The rearrangement uses TRBV10-1 and TRBJ1-5, with D possibly TRBD1 on 5 matching bases. Germline values: CDR1 WNHNN, CDR2 SYGVQD (reference sequence). CDR3 length: 13 amino acids. V lost 2 bases and J 5 bases, leaving 7 bases between the germline ends. The CDR3 spells CASSEDRYQPQHF. Here the CDR3 DNA reads TGCGCCAGCAGTGAGGACAGATATCAGCCCCAGCATTTT.

V gene TRBV27 combines with J gene TRBJ2-3; 14 bases align to TRBD2. Per the germline V gene, CDR1 is MNHEY and CDR2 is SMNVEV (reference sequence). The CDR3 is 14 amino acids. J lost 8 bases, V lost 7 bases, and 5 bases had no gene match. This CDR3 is CASKIGTSGGTQYF. CDR3 in DNA: TGTGCCAGCAAGATAGGGACTAGCGGGGGTACGCAGTATTTT.

The V gene is TRBV5-1, the J gene TRBJ2-3, with TRBD2 matching 13 bases. The CDR3 has 16 amino acids. Per the germline V gene, CDR1 is SGHRS and CDR2 is YFSETQ. Unmatched junction bases numbered 5, after V lost 3 bases and J lost 4 bases. The CDR3 region has the DNA TGCGCCAGCAGCTCAAGGACTAGCGGGAGCGCAGATACGCAGTATTTT. Its protein product is CASSSRTSGSADTQYF.

The chain has TRBV6-5 and TRBJ1-4; D ambiguous. The V end was cut by 5 bases, the J end by 7 bases, with 14 bases between. Germline CDR1 and CDR2: MNHEY and SVGAGI. The CDR3 is 14 residues long. This CDR3 is CASSRDAPGEKLFF. As DNA, the CDR3 is TGTGCCAGCAGTCGCGACGCTCCGGGTGAAAAACTGTTTTTT.

The chain employs TRBV5-1 and TRBJ2-2; weak D call: TRBD1 (6 bases). CDR1 SGHRS and CDR2 YFSETQ come from the germline V gene. The CDR3 contains 15 residues. Trimming left V 4 bases short and J 5 bases short, with 15 bases between. The CDR3 nucleotides are TGCGCCAGCAGCCCAGGGGAGTTTATGACCGGGGAGCTGTTTTTT. Translation gives CASSPGEFMTGELFF.

V and J are TRBV25-1 and TRBJ2-5; D remains ambiguous. Trimming removed 4 bases from V and 5 bases from J, with 8 bases in between. CDR3 size: 12 residues. Germline CDR1 reads MGHDK; CDR2 reads SYGVNS. The CDR3: CASSASPETQYF. CDR3 bases: TGTGCCAGCAGTGCGTCCCCGGAGACCCAGTACTTC.

CDR3 amino acids: CASSPTTGSRAFF. DNA for the CDR3: TGTGCCAGCAGCCCCACGACAGGGTCGAGGGCTTTCTTT. The V call is TRBV7-2, the J call TRBJ1-1; the match to TRBD1 covers 7 bases. Germline CDR1 and CDR2: SGHTA and FQGNSA. The CDR3 consists of 13 residues. The V gene end was trimmed by 5 bases and the J gene end by 11 bases; junction bases not matched to a gene: 11.

CDR3 sequence reads: CASSLGSRANQPQHF. CDR3 DNA: TGTGCCAGCAGCTTGGGTAGCAGGGCCAATCAGCCCCAGCATTTT. V usage is TRBV5-6 and J usage is TRBJ1-5; tentatively, D is TRBD1 (5 bases). V lost 0 bases and J 3 bases, leaving 10 bases between the germline ends. The CDR3 consists of 15 residues. Germline V gene sequence: CDR1 SGHDT, CDR2 YYEEEE.

The CDR3 bases are TGTGCCAGTAGTATTCTTGGCAATCAGCCCCAGCATTTT. It specifies CASSILGNQPQHF. The J gene is TRBJ1-5, the V gene TRBV19; D remains unclear. V lost 3 bases, J lost 2 bases, and 5 bases lay in between. Germline-derived CDR1 and CDR2 are LNHDA and SQIVND (reference sequence). The CDR3 contains 13 residues.